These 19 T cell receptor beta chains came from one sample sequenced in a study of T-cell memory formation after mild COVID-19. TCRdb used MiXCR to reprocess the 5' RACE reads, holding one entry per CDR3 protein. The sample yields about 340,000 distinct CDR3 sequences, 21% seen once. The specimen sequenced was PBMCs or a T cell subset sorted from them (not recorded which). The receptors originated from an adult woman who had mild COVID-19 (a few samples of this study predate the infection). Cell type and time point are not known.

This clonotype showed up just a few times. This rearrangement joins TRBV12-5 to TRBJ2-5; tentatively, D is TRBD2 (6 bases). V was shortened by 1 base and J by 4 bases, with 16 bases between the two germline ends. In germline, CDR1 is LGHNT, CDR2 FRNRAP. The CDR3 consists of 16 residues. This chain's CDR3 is CASGLGSFVGGETQYF. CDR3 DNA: TGTGCTAGTGGTTTGGGCTCTTTTGTGGGAGGAGAGACCCAGTACTTC.

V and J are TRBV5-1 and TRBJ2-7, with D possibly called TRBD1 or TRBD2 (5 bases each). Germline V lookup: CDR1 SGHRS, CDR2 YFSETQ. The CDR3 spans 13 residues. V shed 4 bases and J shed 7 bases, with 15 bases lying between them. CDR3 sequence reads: CASSLGPEGEQYF. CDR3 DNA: TGCGCCAGCAGCCTGGGACCGGAAGGGGAGCAGTACTTC.

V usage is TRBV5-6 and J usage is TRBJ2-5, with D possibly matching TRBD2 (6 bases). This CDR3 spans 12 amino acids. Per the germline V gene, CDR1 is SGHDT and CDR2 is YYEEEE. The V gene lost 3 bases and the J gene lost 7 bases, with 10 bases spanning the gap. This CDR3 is CASSSGGGTQYF. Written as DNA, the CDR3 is TGTGCCAGCAGCTCCGGGGGAGGGACCCAGTACTTC. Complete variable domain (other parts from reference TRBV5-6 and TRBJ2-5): DAGVTQSPTHLIKTRGQQVTLRCSPKSGHDTVSWYQQALGQGPQFIFQYYEEEERQRGNFPDRFSGHQFPNYSSELNVNALLLGDSALYLCASSSGGGTQYFGPGTRLLVL.

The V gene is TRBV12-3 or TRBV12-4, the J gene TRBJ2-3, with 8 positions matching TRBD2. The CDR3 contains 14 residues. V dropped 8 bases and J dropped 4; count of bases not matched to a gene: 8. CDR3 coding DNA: TGTGCCAGCCAGCGGGAGACGGCCCCAGATACGCAGTATTTT. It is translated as CASQRETAPDTQYF.

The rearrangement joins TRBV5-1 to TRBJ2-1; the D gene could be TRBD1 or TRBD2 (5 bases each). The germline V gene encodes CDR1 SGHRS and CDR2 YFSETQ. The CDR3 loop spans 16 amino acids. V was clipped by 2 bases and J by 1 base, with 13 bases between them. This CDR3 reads CASSLRGRQSYNEQFF. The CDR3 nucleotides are TGCGCCAGCAGCTTAAGGGGACGACAGTCCTACAATGAGCAGTTCTTC.

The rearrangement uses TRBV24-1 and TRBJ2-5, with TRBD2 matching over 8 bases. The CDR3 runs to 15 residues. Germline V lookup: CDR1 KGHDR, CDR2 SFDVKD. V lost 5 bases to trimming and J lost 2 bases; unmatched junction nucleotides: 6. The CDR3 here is CATSVAGGPQETQYF. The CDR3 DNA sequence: TGTGCCACCAGTGTTGCGGGGGGACCGCAAGAGACCCAGTACTTC.

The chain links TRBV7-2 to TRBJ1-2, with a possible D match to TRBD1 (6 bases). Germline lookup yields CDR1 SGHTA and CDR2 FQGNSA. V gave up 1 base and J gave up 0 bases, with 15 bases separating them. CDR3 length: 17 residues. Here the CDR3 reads CASSLDEPSGANYGYTF. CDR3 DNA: TGTGCCAGCAGCTTAGATGAACCGTCAGGGGCTAACTATGGCTACACCTTC.

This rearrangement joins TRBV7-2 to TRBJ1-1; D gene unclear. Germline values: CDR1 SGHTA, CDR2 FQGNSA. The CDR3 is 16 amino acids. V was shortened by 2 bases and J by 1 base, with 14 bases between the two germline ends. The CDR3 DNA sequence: TGTGCCAGCAGCTTAAGGCTCAGTGAGGGGAACACTGAAGCTTTCTTT. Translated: CASSLRLSEGNTEAFF.

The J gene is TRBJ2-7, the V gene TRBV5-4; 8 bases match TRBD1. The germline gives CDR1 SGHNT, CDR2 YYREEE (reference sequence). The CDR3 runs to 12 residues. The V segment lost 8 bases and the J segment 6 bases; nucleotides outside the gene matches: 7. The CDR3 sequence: CASSYRGSEQYF. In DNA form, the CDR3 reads TGTGCCAGTTCCTACAGGGGGAGCGAGCAGTACTTC. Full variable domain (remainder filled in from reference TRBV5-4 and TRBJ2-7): ETGVTQSPTHLIKTRGQQVTLRCSSQSGHNTVSWYQQALGQGPQFIFQYYREEENGRGNFPPRFSGLQFPNYSSELNVNALELDDSALYLCASSYRGSEQYFGPGTRLTVT.

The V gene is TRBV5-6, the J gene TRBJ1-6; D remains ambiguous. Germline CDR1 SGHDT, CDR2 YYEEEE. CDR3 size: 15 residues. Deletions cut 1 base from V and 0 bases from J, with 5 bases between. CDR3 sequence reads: CASSLISSYNSPLHF. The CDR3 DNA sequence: TGTGCCAGCAGCTTGATTAGCTCCTATAATTCACCCCTCCACTTT.

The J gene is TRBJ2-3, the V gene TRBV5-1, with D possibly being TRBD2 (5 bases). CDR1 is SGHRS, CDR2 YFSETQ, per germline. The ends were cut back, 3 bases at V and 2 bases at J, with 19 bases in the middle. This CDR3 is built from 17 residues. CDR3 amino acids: CASSSSLMSGDTDTQYF. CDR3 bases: TGCGCCAGCAGCTCTAGTTTAATGAGCGGAGACACAGATACGCAGTATTTT.

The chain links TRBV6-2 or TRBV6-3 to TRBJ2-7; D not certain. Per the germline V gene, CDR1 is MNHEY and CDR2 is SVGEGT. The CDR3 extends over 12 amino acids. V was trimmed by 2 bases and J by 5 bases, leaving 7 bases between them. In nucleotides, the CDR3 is TGTGCCAGCAGTTACAGTAGCAACGAGCAGTACTTC. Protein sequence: CASSYSSNEQYF.

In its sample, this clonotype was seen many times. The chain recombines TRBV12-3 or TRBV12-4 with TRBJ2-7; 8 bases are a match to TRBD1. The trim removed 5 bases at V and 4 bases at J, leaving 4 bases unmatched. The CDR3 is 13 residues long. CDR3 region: CASSPGGTYEQYF. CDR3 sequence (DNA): TGTGCCAGCAGTCCAGGGGGCACATACGAGCAGTACTTC.

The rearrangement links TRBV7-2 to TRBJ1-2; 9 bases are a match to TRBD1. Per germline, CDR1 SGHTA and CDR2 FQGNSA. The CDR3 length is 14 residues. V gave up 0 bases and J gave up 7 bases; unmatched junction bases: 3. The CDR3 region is CASSLAQGASGYTF. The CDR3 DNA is TGTGCCAGCAGCTTAGCACAGGGGGCGAGTGGCTACACCTTC.

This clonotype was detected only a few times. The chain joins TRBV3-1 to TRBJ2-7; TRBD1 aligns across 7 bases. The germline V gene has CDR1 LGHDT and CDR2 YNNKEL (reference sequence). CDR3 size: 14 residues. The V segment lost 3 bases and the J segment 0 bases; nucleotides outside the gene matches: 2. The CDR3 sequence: CASSQGQHSYEQYF. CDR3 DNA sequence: TGTGCCAGCAGCCAGGGACAGCACTCCTACGAGCAGTACTTC.

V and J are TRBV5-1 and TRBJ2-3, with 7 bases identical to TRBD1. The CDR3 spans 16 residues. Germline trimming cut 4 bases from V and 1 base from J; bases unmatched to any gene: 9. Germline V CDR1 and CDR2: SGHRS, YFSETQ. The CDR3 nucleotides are TGCGCCAGCAGCGTGACAGGGAACGGGGGCACAGATACGCAGTATTTT. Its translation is CASSVTGNGGTDTQYF.

The CDR3 region is CASSQALMEGSGSYGYTF. In DNA, the CDR3 is TGCGCCAGCAGCCAAGCCCTCATGGAGGGGTCTGGGTCCTATGGCTACACCTTC. This chain joins TRBV4-3 and TRBJ1-2; D might be TRBD1 (5 bases). CDR3 length: 18 residues. The ends were cut back, 1 base at V and 4 bases at J, with 22 bases in the middle. Germline-derived CDR1 and CDR2 are LGHNA and YSLEER.

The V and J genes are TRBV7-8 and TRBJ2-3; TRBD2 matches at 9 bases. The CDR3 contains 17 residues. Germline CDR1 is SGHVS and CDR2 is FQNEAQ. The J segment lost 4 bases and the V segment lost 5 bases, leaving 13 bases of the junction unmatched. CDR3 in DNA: TGTGCCAGCAGCCCCAACTGGCCTAGCGGGGACTCAGATACGCAGTATTTT. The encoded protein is CASSPNWPSGDSDTQYF.

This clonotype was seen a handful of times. CDR3 protein: CSVKGQGESPLHF. CDR3 nucleotide sequence: TGCAGCGTTAAAGGACAGGGAGAATCACCCCTCCACTTT. The V and J genes are TRBV29-1 and TRBJ1-6; 8 nucleotides align to TRBD1. Per the germline V gene, CDR1 is SQVTM and CDR2 is ANQGSEA. The trim removed 5 bases at V and 10 bases at J, leaving 7 bases unmatched. This CDR3 has 13 residues.